Listed below are T cell receptor beta chains from one sample, sequenced in a study of blood T cell repertoires in COVID-19. Only in-frame clones appear in the TCRdb table, and some are missing; sequencing was by immunoSEQ multiplex PCR. The sample contains 74,000 or so clones, about 90% of which appear only once. Sequenced sample: peripheral blood. The receptor set was obtained from a human donor in a cohort sampled during active COVID-19. The conserved cysteine and the conserved F or W are not part of the CDR3 here. Each record gives: D gene, V gene, clone size, J gene, CDR3 protein. A D gene is named only where the DNA matches it firmly. For some rows the clone size is stated as once, few or many, or as a class when expanded; others skip it.

NA	TRBV2	NA	TRBJ1-2	ASSVRRGQGYGYT
NA	TRBV30	NA	TRBJ2-7	AWRKQGPYEQY
TRBD2	TRBV19	NA	TRBJ2-7	ASSKRTSGSYEQY
NA	TRBV2	few	TRBJ1-2	ASGRERGGYT
NA	TRBV9	NA	TRBJ1-1	ASSEARAAGKLEAF
NA	TRBV4-1	NA	TRBJ1-5	ASSQSLTRGFNQPQH
NA	TRBV13	NA	TRBJ2-2	ASSPSGTPGELF
NA	TRBV6-2/TRBV6-3	NA	TRBJ2-7	ASSPRYEQY
TRBD1	TRBV27	NA	TRBJ1-2	ASSSPGQGRYGYT
TRBD2	TRBV27	NA	TRBJ2-1	ASTSGPTWNEQF
NA	TRBV28	NA	TRBJ2-3	ASSLNAGASTDTQY
NA	TRBV9	NA	TRBJ2-2	ASSSQGTNTGELF
NA	TRBV6-5	NA	TRBJ1-5	ASQVGVGQPQH
TRBD1	TRBV5-1	NA	TRBJ1-1	ASSLPTGDGTEAF
NA	TRBV28	NA	TRBJ2-1	ASSLGREQF
NA	TRBV5-1	NA	TRBJ2-5	ASSLTGPQETQY
TRBD1	TRBV25-1	NA	TRBJ2-7	ASRGTGIYEQY
TRBD2	TRBV5-4	NA	TRBJ2-7	ASSLGLAGVNSEQY
NA	TRBV19	NA	TRBJ1-5	ASRGRAGIQPQH
TRBD1	TRBV7-3	NA	TRBJ2-2	ASSQTGGDRTGELF
NA	TRBV5-6	NA	TRBJ1-1	ASSLGQALNTEAF
TRBD1	TRBV7-8	once	TRBJ1-6	ASSARRGQGRISSYNSPLH
NA	TRBV28	NA	TRBJ1-4	ASSFWTNNEKLF
NA	TRBV12-3/TRBV12-4	NA	TRBJ1-6	ASSAAGSPPLH
NA	TRBV6-2/TRBV6-3	NA	TRBJ2-7	ASSSIGDEQY
NA	TRBV19	NA	TRBJ1-1	ASSYTLRGTEAF
TRBD1	TRBV6-4	NA	TRBJ2-1	ASSVGQESNEQF
TRBD2	TRBV11-2	NA	TRBJ2-7	ASSHPSGQAYEQY
NA	TRBV2	NA	TRBJ2-3	ASRRFESDTQY
NA	TRBV19	few	TRBJ1-3	ASSSGHSGGNTIY
NA	TRBV5-1	NA	TRBJ2-7	ASSLTGSIYEQY
TRBD1	TRBV7-9	NA	TRBJ2-7	ASSLRQGSSYEQY
NA	TRBV25-1	NA	TRBJ2-5	ASSEFWRGQETQY
TRBD2	TRBV19	NA	TRBJ2-7	ASSSWTSGSYEQY
TRBD1	TRBV5-1	NA	TRBJ1-2	ASSFGTEYGYT
NA	TRBV28	NA	TRBJ1-4	ASRPTGEKLF
NA	TRBV25-1	NA	TRBJ1-1	ASSESVPSSGVGEAF
NA	TRBV19	NA	TRBJ2-7	ASSLGDYYEQY
NA	TRBV5-6	once	TRBJ2-1	ASSRQRHNEQF
TRBD1	TRBV28	NA	TRBJ1-2	ASSKGGTAYGYT
TRBD1	TRBV12-5	NA	TRBJ1-1	ASGLLFAGTGIEAF
NA	TRBV10-3	NA	TRBJ2-5	AINTGVLETQY
NA	TRBV12-3/TRBV12-4	NA	TRBJ1-2	ASNTQGTYGYT
NA	TRBV24-1	once	TRBJ2-5	ATSDGAVRGTQY
TRBD1	TRBV19	NA	TRBJ2-7	ASSRTGPYEQY
NA	TRBV19	NA	TRBJ1-1	ASSISNRRGTEAF
NA	TRBV7-9	NA	TRBJ2-2	ASSLVGGAGELF
NA	TRBV7-9	NA	TRBJ2-6	ASSLTGSGANVLT
NA	TRBV10-3	NA	TRBJ2-1	AISYAQSNNEQF
NA	TRBV19	NA	TRBJ1-1	ASSIREFTEAF
NA	TRBV10-1	NA	TRBJ2-7	ASSLSSGIGQY
TRBD1	TRBV3-1/TRBV3-2	NA	TRBJ2-7	ASSQGQGGSYEQY
TRBD1	TRBV24-1	NA	TRBJ2-3	ATGKTGASTDTQY
NA	TRBV6-4	once	TRBJ1-1	ASSANAGGTEAF
NA	TRBV7-8	NA	TRBJ2-5	ASSSSGVQETQY